The 10 T cell receptor beta chains given below trace back to one sample, sequenced in a study of blood T cell repertoires in COVID-19. The assay was immunoSEQ multiplex PCR, and TCRdb's table has in-frame clones only and misses some. The table lists some 180,000 clones, about 75% of them singletons. The material sequenced was peripheral blood. These receptors originate from a woman aged 45-59 years with active or convalescent COVID-19.

This rearrangement joins TRBV10-2 to TRBJ2-7, with 7 nucleotides matching TRBD1. The CDR3 runs 15 residues. After removal of 4 bases from V and 5 bases from J, the junction contained 11 bases not matched to a gene. Looked up from germline, CDR1 is WSHSY and CDR2 is SAAADI. In nucleotides, the CDR3 is TGCGCCAGCAGTGGCTACAGGGGTTTAGAGGACGAGCAGTACTTC. This codes for CASSGYRGLEDEQYF.

The chain employs TRBV9 and TRBJ2-3; TRBD2 aligns across 7 bases. J was trimmed by 2 bases and V by 3 bases; bases with no gene match: 6. CDR1 is SGDLS, CDR2 YYNGEE, per germline. This CDR3 has 15 residues. CDR3 in DNA: TGTGCCAGCAGCGCGGGGGACTACTACACAGATACGCAGTATTTT. Amino acids: CASSAGDYYTDTQYF.

This chain's CDR3 is CASKRGNTEAFF. The CDR3, as DNA: TGTGCCAGCAAGAGAGGGAACACTGAAGCTTTCTTT. J is TRBJ1-1 and V is TRBV6-5, with unresolved D. This CDR3 comprises 12 residues. The V end was cut by 7 bases, the J end by 1 base, with 7 bases between. The germline V gene encodes CDR1 MNHEY and CDR2 SVGAGI.

V gene TRBV6-2 or TRBV6-3 combines with J gene TRBJ2-5; D uncertain. From germline, CDR1 is MNHEY and CDR2 SVGEGT. The CDR3 contains 13 residues. Trimming took off 3 bases at V and 4 bases at J, with 9 bases between the two ends. CDR3 loop: CASSYGVGETQYF. The CDR3 DNA reads TGTGCCAGCAGTTATGGAGTGGGAGAGACCCAGTACTTC.

This chain joins TRBV6-2 or TRBV6-3 and TRBJ2-2; the D is unclear. V shed 4 bases and J shed 0 bases, with 6 bases lying between them. This CDR3 has 14 amino acids. CDR1 is MNHEY and CDR2 is SVGEGT in the germline V gene. Here the CDR3 reads CASSFNANTGELFF. For the CDR3, the DNA is TGTGCCAGCAGTTTTAATGCGAACACCGGGGAGCTGTTTTTT.

This clone has only a few counts. The rearrangement uses TRBV7-8 and TRBJ2-4; D ambiguous. The CDR3 runs 13 residues. The germline CDR1 and CDR2 sequences are SGHVS and FQNEAQ. Trimming left V 1 base short and J 9 bases short, with 10 bases between. CDR3 coding DNA: TGTGCCAGCAGCTTAGGCCTTTACGGCATTCAGTACTTC. The encoded protein is CASSLGLYGIQYF.

The chain has TRBV28 and TRBJ2-1; 7 nucleotides line up with TRBD1. The CDR3 contains 14 residues. The germline CDR1 and CDR2 sequences are MDHEN and SYDVKM. V shed 5 bases, J shed 7 bases, and the junction held 8 bases outside the gene matches. The CDR3 is CASSPGGRENEQFF. CDR3 sequence (DNA): TGTGCCAGCAGTCCAGGGGGTAGGGAGAATGAGCAGTTCTTC. The whole variable domain, filled in from reference TRBV28 and TRBJ2-1, reads DVKVTQSSRYLVKRTGEKVFLECVQDMDHENMFWYRQDPGLGLRLIYFSYDVKMKEKGDIPEGYSVSREKKERFSLILESASTNQTSMYLCASSPGGRENEQFFGPGTRLTVL.

This chain links TRBV28 with TRBJ2-4; tentatively, D is TRBD2 (6 bases). CDR1 is MDHEN and CDR2 is SYDVKM in the germline V gene. The ends were cut back, 5 bases at V and 0 bases at J, with 14 bases in the middle. The CDR3 runs 16 residues. The CDR3 spells CASSAPGALAKNIQYF. The CDR3 DNA reads TGTGCCAGCAGTGCCCCGGGAGCACTAGCCAAAAACATTCAGTACTTC.

The chain combines TRBV28 with TRBJ1-2, with a tentative D call TRBD1 (6 bases). This CDR3 spans 15 amino acids. V gave up 5 bases and J gave up 8 bases, with 21 bases separating them. The V gene's germline CDR1 is MDHEN and CDR2 SYDVKM. Written as DNA, the CDR3 is TGTGCCAGCAGTCCACCAATCAGGGGATCGTACGGCTACACCTTC. This codes for CASSPPIRGSYGYTF.

The chain is built from TRBV11-2 and TRBJ2-5; D might be TRBD2 (5 bases). Between the trimmed V and J ends, which lost 2 bases and 4 bases, there was a span of 17 bases. In germline, CDR1 is SGHAT, CDR2 FQNNGV. This CDR3 has 16 amino acids. Here the CDR3 DNA reads TGTGCCAGCAGCTTAACCGGGAACGGGATTGTAGAGACCCAGTACTTC. It encodes CASSLTGNGIVETQYF.